A selection of T cell receptor beta chains follows, all from one sample in a study of cytomegalovirus exposure and HLA in healthy donors. This table comes from immunoSEQ multiplex PCR, and its TCRdb copy is limited to in-frame clones, with some not included. The table has 130,000 or so clones, about three quarters seen once. The sequencing sample was made of PBMCs. The origin of the receptors is a woman aged 18-35 years in good health and CMV-seronegative. The CDR3 runs from the conserved cysteine through the conserved F or W. The D gene is left open where the match is weak. The size entry is marked missing in some rows and otherwise reads once, few, many or a size class.

j_call clone_size d_call v_call cdr3_aa cdr3_nt
TRBJ1-2 NA NA TRBV30 CAWSKSRNYGYTF TGTGCCTGGAGTAAGTCCAGGAACTATGGCTACACCTTC
TRBJ2-6 NA NA TRBV9 CASSAGTPGANVLTF TGTGCCAGCAGCGCCGGGACTCCTGGGGCCAACGTCCTGACTTTC
TRBJ2-1 NA NA TRBV30 CAWNSQSSYNEQFF TGTGCCTGGAACAGCCAATCCTCCTACAATGAGCAGTTCTTC
TRBJ1-6 NA NA TRBV2 CASSPDSSSYNSPLHF TGTGCCAGCAGCCCCGACAGTAGCTCCTATAATTCACCCCTCCACTTT
TRBJ2-3 few NA TRBV6-4 CASSDSKTFHTDTQYF TGTGCCAGCAGTGACTCGAAGACTTTCCACACAGATACGCAGTATTTT
TRBJ2-1 NA TRBD2 TRBV5-8 CASSRRTSGSDDEQFF TGTGCCAGCAGCCGCCGGACTAGCGGGAGTGACGATGAGCAGTTCTTC
TRBJ2-5 NA NA TRBV6-1 CASSEPGSAYTETQYF TGTGCCAGCAGTGAACCCGGGTCAGCTTATACGGAGACCCAGTACTTC
TRBJ2-7 NA TRBD1 TRBV19 CASKSTGGPYEQYF TGTGCCAGTAAGTCCACAGGGGGTCCCTACGAGCAGTACTTC
TRBJ2-3 NA NA TRBV28 CASQSGGFLTDTQYF TGTGCCAGCCAGAGCGGTGGGTTCCTCACAGATACGCAGTATTTT
TRBJ1-1 NA TRBD1 TRBV29-1 CSVLTGFADTEAFF TGCAGCGTCCTGACAGGGTTTGCGGACACTGAAGCTTTCTTT
TRBJ2-2 once TRBD1 TRBV5-4 CASSLVTRGSGELFF TGTGCCAGCAGCTTGGTCACCAGGGGGTCCGGGGAGCTGTTTTTT
TRBJ1-2 few NA TRBV2 CASTGGVGYGYTF TGTGCCAGTACAGGTGGTGTAGGTTATGGCTACACCTTC
TRBJ2-2 NA TRBD2 TRBV27 CASSLTSGRSMVGELFF TGTGCCAGCAGCCTGACTAGCGGGAGAAGTATGGTTGGGGAGCTGTTTTTT
TRBJ2-1 NA TRBD2 TRBV5-3 CARSQGLAGPLGREQFF TGTGCCAGAAGCCAGGGACTAGCGGGTCCCCTGGGACGGGAGCAGTTCTTC
TRBJ1-1 NA NA TRBV5-8 CASSGEEAFF TGTGCCAGCAGCGGAGAAGAAGCTTTCTTT
TRBJ1-1 NA NA TRBV5-8 CASSFRWSTEAFF TGTGCCAGCAGCTTCCGGTGGAGCACTGAAGCTTTCTTT
TRBJ1-1 NA NA TRBV19 CASSPRQDRVTEAFF TGTGCCAGTAGTCCCCGACAGGACCGAGTCACTGAAGCTTTCTTT
TRBJ2-1 NA TRBD2 TRBV29-1 CSVAGTSGSTAYNEQFF TGCAGCGTGGCCGGGACTAGCGGGAGCACCGCCTACAATGAGCAGTTCTTC
TRBJ2-5 NA NA TRBV20-1 CSAARQETQYF TGCAGTGCAGCCAGGCAAGAGACCCAGTACTTC
TRBJ2-7 NA NA TRBV6-5 CASSPRQEWAYEQYF TGTGCCAGCAGTCCACGACAGGAATGGGCCTACGAGCAGTACTTC
TRBJ2-1 NA TRBD2 TRBV4-1 CASSLGTSNEQFF TGCGCCAGCAGCCTCGGGACTAGCAATGAGCAGTTCTTC
TRBJ2-7 NA NA TRBV6-6 CASKKDRNLGEQYF TGTGCCAGCAAAAAGGACAGAAATCTAGGCGAGCAGTACTTC
TRBJ2-7 NA NA TRBV2 CASSAQGYEQYF TGTGCCAGCAGTGCACAGGGATACGAGCAGTACTTC
TRBJ2-7 NA TRBD1 TRBV19 CASSIEGLDRGLQGSWQYF TGTGCCAGTAGTATAGAGGGTTTAGACAGGGGACTTCAGGGCTCGTGGCAGTACTTC
TRBJ1-5 NA NA TRBV30 CAWGVREDQPQHF TGTGCCTGGGGTGTAAGGGAGGATCAGCCCCAGCATTTT
TRBJ1-1 NA NA TRBV19 CASSTDRNTEAFF TGTGCCAGTAGCACGGACAGGAACACTGAAGCTTTCTTT
TRBJ2-5 NA TRBD2 TRBV4-1 CASSRGLAQETQYF TGCGCCAGCAGCCGAGGACTAGCCCAAGAGACCCAGTACTTC
TRBJ2-3 NA TRBD2 TRBV2 CASTAGDGADTQYF TGTGCCAGCACAGCGGGAGACGGGGCAGATACGCAGTATTTT
TRBJ2-3 NA NA TRBV7-6 CASTLRGGQADTQYF TGTGCCAGCACCCTGAGGGGGGGTCAGGCGGATACGCAGTATTTT
TRBJ2-1 few TRBD1 TRBV5-1 CASSTGTGKAYNEQFF TGCGCCAGCAGCACGGGGACAGGGAAGGCCTACAATGAGCAGTTCTTC
TRBJ1-2 NA NA TRBV5-1 CASSLGGGLGYTF TGCGCCAGCAGCTTGGGGGGGGGACTTGGCTACACCTTC
TRBJ2-7 NA NA TRBV30 CAWSTKTGRYEQYF TGTGCCTGGAGTACCAAGACAGGCCGATACGAGCAGTACTTC
TRBJ2-2 NA TRBD2 TRBV4-2 CASSQELAGGPGGELFF TGTGCCAGCAGCCAGGAGTTAGCGGGAGGGCCTGGCGGGGAGCTGTTTTTT
TRBJ1-5 NA NA TRBV5-8 CATEGGAVNNQPQHF TGTGCTACCGAAGGAGGCGCAGTGAACAATCAGCCCCAGCATTTT
TRBJ1-1 few NA TRBV4-2 CASSQDLDSAEAFF TGTGCCAGCAGCCAAGATCTCGATTCAGCTGAAGCTTTCTTT
TRBJ1-4 NA NA TRBV18 CASSPFQGLANEKLFF TGTGCCAGCTCACCATTTCAGGGGCTGGCTAATGAAAAACTGTTTTTT
TRBJ2-7 NA NA TRBV25-1 CASSEGSSYEQYF TGTGCCAGCAGTGAGGGGAGCTCCTACGAGCAGTACTTC
TRBJ2-5 NA NA TRBV29-1 CSGAKQETQYF TGCAGCGGGGCGAAACAAGAGACCCAGTACTTC
TRBJ1-4 NA TRBD1 TRBV5-6 CASSTHRGMGGKLFF TGTGCCAGCAGCACCCACAGGGGAATGGGTGGAAAACTGTTTTTT
TRBJ2-2 NA NA TRBV4-2 CASSSGEVTGELFF TGTGCCAGCAGCTCGGGAGAAGTCACCGGGGAGCTGTTTTTT
TRBJ2-1 NA NA TRBV19 CASSIAELGGEQFF TGTGCCAGTAGTATAGCTGAGCTAGGCGGTGAGCAGTTCTTC
TRBJ2-1 NA NA TRBV7-9 CASSFPLAEQFF TGTGCCAGCAGCTTTCCACTAGCAGAGCAGTTCTTC